Listed here are 25 T cell receptor beta chains from one sample, sequenced in a study of Ad26.COV2.S vaccination and SARS-CoV-2 variants. Method: immunoSEQ multiplex PCR; TCRdb's copy keeps in-frame clones and lacks some. Of 350,000 to 550,000 clones listed, 89% were seen once; the top ten hold 2.5%. Treatment: some 20 received Ad26.COV2.S at low or high dose, single or two shots; 5 received placebo; per-sample allocation not given. The investigators took samples on day 63 after the first vaccine or placebo injection. Here the sequenced sample was peripheral blood, taken in a trial of Ad26.COV2.S vaccine versus placebo. These receptors came from a person between 18 and 65 years old who received the Ad26.COV2.S COVID-19 vaccine or a placebo.

This clone was seen just once. The rearrangement joins TRBV13 to TRBJ2-2, with D unresolved. The CDR3 has 13 residues. Germline lookup yields CDR1 PRHDT and CDR2 FYEKMQ (reference sequence). The germline V and J ends were trimmed by 6 bases and 9 bases, with 14 bases remaining between them. The DNA for the CDR3 is TGTGCCAGCAGTTCTTCCCCCAGGTGGGAGCTGTTTTTT. Translation: CASSSSPRWELFF.

The chain uses TRBV4-3 and TRBJ2-3, with TRBD2 matching over 13 bases. The CDR3 has 18 residues. Germline CDR1 LGHNA, CDR2 YSLEER. The V and J ends lost 5 bases and 1 base, in that order; junction bases with no gene match: 9. The CDR3, as DNA: TGCGCCAGCAGCGCCCTACTAGCGGGGGGGCCCCGCACAGATACGCAGTATTTT. Translation: CASSALLAGGPRTDTQYF.

The chain employs TRBV7-2 and TRBJ1-1; 9 bases map to TRBD1. V lost 3 bases, J lost 1 base, and 6 bases stayed unmatched. CDR3 size: 16 residues. The V gene's germline CDR1 is SGHTA and CDR2 FQGNSA. CDR3 in amino acids: CASSFGQGIGNTEAFF. CDR3 DNA sequence: TGTGCCAGCAGCTTTGGACAGGGGATTGGGAACACTGAAGCTTTCTTT. Supplemented by reference TRBV7-2 and TRBJ1-1, the full variable domain reads GAGVSQSPSNKVTEKGKDVELRCDPISGHTALYWYRQSLGQGLEFLIYFQGNSAPDKSGLPSDRFSAERTGGSVSTLTIQRTQQEDSAVYLCASSFGQGIGNTEAFFGQGTRLTVV.

The V call is TRBV4-3, the J call TRBJ1-1; TRBD1 aligns across 8 bases. The CDR3 runs to 14 residues. V shed 7 bases, J shed 4 bases, and the junction held 8 bases outside the gene matches. Germline V CDR1 and CDR2: LGHNA, YSLEER. The CDR3 nucleotides are TGCGCCAGCAAGCGCAAAACAGGGGGCACTGAAGCTTTCTTT. It is translated as CASKRKTGGTEAFF.

The chain employs TRBV24-1 and TRBJ2-3; D perhaps matches TRBD2 (5 bases). Per the germline V gene, CDR1 is KGHDR and CDR2 is SFDVKD. The germline V and J ends were trimmed by 4 bases and 6 bases, with 13 bases remaining between them. This CDR3 has 14 residues. The CDR3 is CATSDTTSFDTQYF. In DNA, the CDR3 is TGTGCCACCAGTGACACCACTAGTTTCGATACGCAGTATTTT.

V is TRBV6-5 and J is TRBJ2-1; tentatively, D is TRBD1 or TRBD2 (5 bases each). The CDR3 is 16 amino acids. The germline CDR1 and CDR2 sequences are MNHEY and SVGAGI. Trimming removed 0 bases from V and 0 bases from J, with 9 bases in between. In DNA, the CDR3 is TGTGCCAGCAGTTACTCTTCAGGGAGCTCCTACAATGAGCAGTTCTTC. It specifies CASSYSSGSSYNEQFF.

V is TRBV6-5 and J is TRBJ1-3; D not resolved. The CDR3 has 15 amino acids. CDR1 and CDR2 (germline): MNHEY, SVGAGI. Trimming took 0 bases from V and 0 from J, leaving 6 bases between them. The CDR3 coding sequence is TGTGCCAGCAGTTACTCGGTATTCTCTGGAAACACCATATATTTT. Encoded protein: CASSYSVFSGNTIYF.

This clone has a single count. The chain recombines TRBV5-1 with TRBJ1-1; a weak D match, TRBD1 (6 bases). The CDR3 totals 14 residues. Per the germline V gene, CDR1 is SGHRS and CDR2 is YFSETQ. V was pared by 5 bases and J by 1 base, with 12 bases between. For the CDR3, the DNA is TGCGCCAGCAGTTCTCAAGGGGGGAACACTGAAGCTTTCTTT. This gives the protein CASSSQGGNTEAFF.

This chain links TRBV28 with TRBJ2-2; tentative D call: TRBD2 (5 bases). The V gene's germline CDR1 is MDHEN and CDR2 SYDVKM. The CDR3 extends over 14 amino acids. The V end lost 8 bases, the J end lost 0 bases, and 10 bases lay between the germline ends. The CDR3 protein is CASGSGTNTGELFF. Here the CDR3 DNA reads TGTGCCAGCGGGTCCGGGACGAACACCGGGGAGCTGTTTTTT.

The chain has TRBV15 and TRBJ1-2, with 7 bases aligning to TRBD1. The germline CDR1 and CDR2 sequences are LNHNV and YYDKDF (reference sequence). CDR3 length equals 13 residues. The ends lost 6 bases at V and 7 bases at J; junction bases unmatched: 8. The chain's CDR3 is CATSIEQGGGYTF. CDR3 DNA: TGTGCCACCAGTATCGAGCAGGGGGGTGGCTACACCTTC.

The V gene is TRBV5-1, the J gene TRBJ2-1, with 7 bases fitting TRBD1. Per the germline V gene, CDR1 is SGHRS and CDR2 is YFSETQ. The CDR3 has 18 residues. The junction had 20 bases not matched to a gene; V was cut back by 1 base and J by 10 bases. The DNA of the CDR3 is TGCGCCAGCAGCTTGATGGGTCGAGGGGGCGTAAACCTAGGGGAGCAGTTCTTC. Translation gives CASSLMGRGGVNLGEQFF.

This chain links TRBV7-2 with TRBJ2-3, with 10 bases identical to TRBD2. The V and J ends lost 4 bases and 5 bases, in that order; junction bases with no gene match: 12. The CDR3 spans 17 residues. Germline CDR1 SGHTA, CDR2 FQGNSA. CDR3 residues: CASSWIAGGEGGDTQYF. CDR3 in DNA: TGTGCCAGCAGCTGGATAGCGGGAGGTGAGGGGGGAGATACGCAGTATTTT.

The V and J genes are TRBV5-1 and TRBJ2-3; no clear D. CDR3 length: 15 residues. V was cut by 1 base and J by 3 bases, with 12 bases left in between. The germline CDR1 and CDR2 sequences are SGHRS and YFSETQ. CDR3: CASSLIHDETDTQYF. CDR3 DNA sequence: TGCGCCAGCAGCTTGATACACGATGAAACAGATACGCAGTATTTT. Supplemented by reference TRBV5-1 and TRBJ2-3, the full variable domain reads KAGVTQTPRYLIKTRGQQVTLSCSPISGHRSVSWYQQTPGQGLQFLFEYFSETQRNKGNFPGRFSGRQFSNSRSEMNVSTLELGDSALYLCASSLIHDETDTQYFGPGTRLTVL.

This chain uses TRBV5-4 with TRBJ1-2; TRBD1 matches 11 bases. Germline assignment: CDR1 SGHNT and CDR2 YYREEE (reference sequence). This CDR3 has 13 residues. V lost 4 bases and J lost 8; bases outside the gene matches: 4. The CDR3 protein is CASSRTGGRGYTF. CDR3 bases: TGTGCCAGCAGCCGGACAGGGGGCCGGGGCTACACCTTC.

The V and J genes are TRBV5-1 and TRBJ1-5, with D maybe TRBD1 (5 bases). V was clipped by 2 bases and J by 3 bases, with 9 bases between them. The CDR3 sequence is 14 residues long. Germline lookup yields CDR1 SGHRS and CDR2 YFSETQ. The CDR3 loop is CASSFGDDNQPQHF. CDR3 in DNA: TGCGCCAGCAGCTTTGGGGACGACAATCAGCCCCAGCATTTT.

In DNA, the CDR3 is TGTGCCAGCTCACCCCGGGGCTCGTACTCCTACGAGCAGTACTTC. Protein sequence: CASSPRGSYSYEQYF. This sequence joins TRBV18 and TRBJ2-7; D is possibly TRBD1 or TRBD2 (5 bases each). The V end was cut by 3 bases, the J end by 0 bases, with 12 bases between. The CDR3 has 15 amino acids. From germline, CDR1 is KGHSH and CDR2 LQKENI.

This clone appeared a single time. V gene TRBV5-1 combines with J gene TRBJ1-2, with unresolved D. CDR3 length: 14 residues. Germline V gene lookup returns CDR1 SGHRS and CDR2 YFSETQ. V shed 0 bases and J shed 7 bases, with 13 bases lying between them. This CDR3 is CASSLDPRTVGYTF. The CDR3 DNA follows: TGCGCCAGCAGCTTGGATCCCAGGACGGTTGGCTACACCTTC.

This clone was seen more than once but under ten times. The chain links TRBV6-5 to TRBJ1-1, with 7 bases matching TRBD1. Germline V gene data show CDR1 as MNHEY and CDR2 as SVGAGI. The CDR3 runs to 15 residues. V shed 4 bases, J shed 6 bases, and the junction held 11 bases outside the gene matches. The chain's CDR3 is CASSSSTGKPPEAFF. CDR3 coding DNA: TGTGCCAGCAGTTCCTCGACAGGGAAGCCTCCTGAAGCTTTCTTT.

The chain recombines TRBV4-2 with TRBJ1-2; D ambiguous. V was shortened by 3 bases and J by 4 bases, with 21 bases between the two germline ends. This CDR3 contains 17 residues. Germline V gene sequence: CDR1 LGHNA, CDR2 YNFKEQ. The CDR3 is CASSQEQRTPPGYGYTF. The CDR3, as DNA: TGTGCCAGCAGCCAGGAACAACGAACACCGCCAGGCTATGGCTACACCTTC.

The chain joins TRBV4-3 to TRBJ2-7; TRBD1 aligns across 11 bases. Germline CDR1 is LGHNA and CDR2 is YSLEER. This CDR3 has 16 amino acids. V was clipped by 2 bases and J by 4 bases; unmatched bases: 7. This CDR3 is CASSQLDGQGAYEQYF. CDR3 in DNA: TGCGCCAGCAGCCAATTGGATGGACAGGGGGCTTACGAGCAGTACTTC.

This chain joins TRBV7-2 and TRBJ1-1, with D possibly being TRBD1 (5 bases). Deletions cut 1 base from V and 1 base from J, with 10 bases between. Germline-derived CDR1 and CDR2 are SGHTA and FQGNSA. The CDR3 runs to 15 residues. CDR3 sequence: CASSLVAGGNTEAFF. CDR3 sequence (DNA): TGTGCCAGCAGCTTAGTTGCCGGGGGGAACACTGAAGCTTTCTTT.

The chain uses TRBV4-3 and TRBJ2-1; D possibly corresponds to TRBD2 (5 bases). Between the trimmed V and J ends, which lost 2 bases and 10 bases, there was a span of 12 bases. Germline V gene lookup returns CDR1 LGHNA and CDR2 YSLEER. The CDR3 extends over 13 amino acids. The CDR3 reads CASSQILEGEQFF. Here the CDR3 DNA reads TGCGCCAGCAGCCAAATTCTAGAGGGCGAGCAGTTCTTC.

The chain couples TRBV7-2 to TRBJ2-1; maybe TRBD1 (6 bases). V shed 0 bases and J shed 5 bases, with 11 bases lying between them. This CDR3 is 15 amino acids long. Per germline, CDR1 SGHTA and CDR2 FQGNSA. The CDR3 is CASSLAAGTHNEQFF. The CDR3 nucleotides are TGTGCCAGCAGCTTAGCTGCCGGGACACACAATGAGCAGTTCTTC.

The chain uses TRBV5-1 and TRBJ1-1, with a possible D match to TRBD1 (5 bases). V was pared by 4 bases and J by 1 base, with 14 bases between. Germline V CDR1 and CDR2: SGHRS, YFSETQ. The CDR3 spans 15 residues. CDR3 DNA: TGCGCCAGCAGCCAGACGGGACGGAAGAACACTGAAGCTTTCTTT. It yields the protein CASSQTGRKNTEAFF.

This chain joins TRBV4-3 and TRBJ2-7; D may be TRBD1 or TRBD2 (6 bases each). This CDR3 has 15 residues. CDR1 is LGHNA and CDR2 is YSLEER in the germline V gene. V was shortened by 0 bases and J by 6 bases, with 15 bases between the two germline ends. CDR3 in amino acids: CASSQDPQGRSEQYF. In DNA, the CDR3 is TGCGCCAGCAGCCAAGACCCCCAGGGGAGGAGCGAGCAGTACTTC.